The 18 T cell receptor beta chains listed next were all sequenced from one sample in a study of a mutant IDH1 vaccine in newly diagnosed glioma. These receptors are not linked to any known antigen. Time point described: week 23, last vaccination. All doses held 300 ug of mutant IDH1 20-mer peptide, with topical imiquimod. Libraries were prepared by immunoSEQ multiplex PCR; TCRdb keeps only in-frame clonotypes and omits some of them. The sample has some 60,000 clones, about 87% seen once. The sample in question was PBMCs, obtained from a glioma patient whose treatment included an IDH1 peptide vaccine. These receptors were collected from a man in his forties with glioma.

The CDR3 nucleotides are TGTGCCAGCAGCCTCGGGACAGGGGTGGCGGAGCAGTACTTC. Encoded protein: CASSLGTGVAEQYF. The chain combines TRBV6-6 with TRBJ2-7; 10 positions agree with TRBD1. Germline V gene lookup returns CDR1 MNHNY and CDR2 SVGAGI (reference sequence). Losses at the gene ends were 6 bases for V and 7 bases for J; bases not matched to a gene: 9. CDR3 length equals 14 residues.

This chain connects TRBV13 to TRBJ2-5; D perhaps matches TRBD2 (7 bases). This CDR3 spans 13 amino acids. Trimming pared 5 bases from V and 5 bases from J, leaving 12 bases between. The V gene's germline CDR1 is PRHDT and CDR2 FYEKMQ (reference sequence). The CDR3 bases are TGTGCCAGCAGCCAAAGGGGGGGGGAGACCCAGTACTTC. Its translation is CASSQRGGETQYF.

The chain employs TRBV5-1 and TRBJ2-7; unclear D gene. The CDR3 loop spans 12 amino acids. The germline V gene encodes CDR1 SGHRS and CDR2 YFSETQ. The ends were cut back, 0 bases at V and 7 bases at J, with 8 bases in the middle. CDR3 nucleotide sequence: TGCGCCAGCAGCTTGGATCCGATAGAGCAGTACTTC. Amino acids: CASSLDPIEQYF.

This clone was observed a handful of times. The genes are TRBV6-1 and TRBJ1-2; the D is unclear. V was cut by 3 bases and J by 4 bases, with 9 bases left in between. There are 13 residues in the CDR3. The germline CDR1 and CDR2 sequences are MNHNS and SASEGT. The CDR3 spells CASSDWNSYGYTF. CDR3 nucleotides: TGTGCCAGCAGTGATTGGAATTCCTATGGCTACACCTTC.

The J gene is TRBJ1-1, the V gene TRBV2, with D hard to call. Trimming stripped 4 bases from V and 7 bases from J, with 4 bases between. The germline gives CDR1 SNHLY, CDR2 FYNNEI. The CDR3 has 10 amino acids. DNA for the CDR3: TGTGCCAGCAGTGCGATTGAAGCTTTCTTT. This codes for CASSAIEAFF.

The rearrangement joins TRBV15 to TRBJ2-7; D could derive from TRBD1 or TRBD2 (5 bases each). Germline-derived CDR1 and CDR2 are LNHNV and YYDKDF (reference sequence). V lost 0 bases and J lost 5, with 17 bases in between. The CDR3 has 16 residues. This chain's CDR3 is CATSREGGATGDEQYF. CDR3 bases: TGTGCCACCAGCAGAGAAGGTGGGGCCACCGGGGACGAGCAGTACTTC.

This sequence joins TRBV5-6 and TRBJ2-1; either TRBD1 or TRBD2 may supply D (5 bases each). The CDR3 loop spans 13 amino acids. Looked up from germline, CDR1 is SGHDT and CDR2 is YYEEEE. Trimming stripped 4 bases from V and 10 bases from J, with 15 bases between. CDR3: CASSPGKGKEQFF. The CDR3 DNA follows: TGTGCCAGCAGCCCGGGGAAGGGGAAGGAGCAGTTCTTC.

The gene calls are TRBV7-8 and TRBJ2-1; D is perhaps TRBD1 (6 bases). The germline V gene encodes CDR1 SGHVS and CDR2 FQNEAQ. V lost 3 bases and J lost 4, with 16 bases in between. CDR3 size: 16 residues. CDR3 DNA sequence: TGTGCCAGCAGCTTGACGTTTCGAGGGGGATACAATGAGCAGTTCTTC. This gives the protein CASSLTFRGGYNEQFF.

The V gene is TRBV28, the J gene TRBJ1-2; D remains ambiguous. This CDR3 is built from 11 residues. Trimming left V 7 bases short and J 1 base short, with 4 bases between. The germline V gene encodes CDR1 MDHEN and CDR2 SYDVKM. The CDR3, as DNA: TGTGCCAGCAAGGTTAACTATGGCTACACCTTC. The encoded protein is CASKVNYGYTF.

The chain combines TRBV5-1 with TRBJ2-1, with TRBD2 matching over 7 bases. With 3 bases clipped from V and 9 bases from J, the junction kept 15 bases outside the gene matches. Germline CDR1 reads SGHRS; CDR2 reads YFSETQ. This CDR3 spans 16 amino acids. The CDR3: CASSYDTSVRTGEQFF. The CDR3 bases are TGCGCCAGCAGCTACGACACTAGCGTAAGGACTGGTGAGCAGTTCTTC.

CDR3 sequence reads: CASSWTGSGNTIYF. The CDR3 DNA follows: TGTGCCAGCAGCTGGACAGGCTCTGGAAACACCATATATTTT. The rearrangement links TRBV7-2 to TRBJ1-3, with 7 bases lining up with TRBD1. The CDR3 runs to 14 residues. The V gene end was trimmed by 4 bases and the J gene end by 0 bases; junction bases not matched to a gene: 0. Germline-derived CDR1 and CDR2 are SGHTA and FQGNSA.

This clone was counted a single time. V is TRBV4-3 and J is TRBJ2-1, with 9 bases fitting TRBD2. The germline gives CDR1 LGHNA, CDR2 YSLEER. V trimming: 0 bases; J trimming: 4 bases; junction bases outside the gene matches: 7. CDR3 length: 17 amino acids. The CDR3 is CASSQDVAGVSYNEQFF. CDR3 DNA: TGCGCCAGCAGCCAAGATGTAGCGGGAGTTTCTTACAATGAGCAGTTCTTC.

V is TRBV29-1 and J is TRBJ2-7; 8 bases match TRBD2. The CDR3 has 15 residues. Germline CDR1 SQVTM, CDR2 ANQGSEA. V was pared by 8 bases and J by 2 bases, with 14 bases of the junction left unmatched. This chain's CDR3 is CSNYSGREETYEQYF. Here the CDR3 DNA reads TGCAGCAATTATTCGGGGCGGGAGGAGACCTACGAGCAGTACTTC.

The V call is TRBV5-1, the J call TRBJ2-6; D unclear. The CDR3 runs to 13 residues. Trimming pared 5 bases from V and 4 bases from J, leaving 7 bases between. Germline V lookup: CDR1 SGHRS, CDR2 YFSETQ. The CDR3 is CASSPLGANVLTF. DNA of the CDR3: TGCGCCAGCAGTCCCCTGGGGGCCAACGTCCTGACTTTC.

The V gene is TRBV9, the J gene TRBJ2-3; perhaps TRBD2 as D (5 bases). The CDR3 runs to 17 residues. The germline gives CDR1 SGDLS, CDR2 YYNGEE. Trimming cost V 4 bases and J 4 bases, with 22 bases left between them. CDR3 amino acids: CASSPRGRAEIADTQYF. DNA of the CDR3: TGTGCCAGCAGCCCCCGTGGGCGGGCAGAGATCGCAGATACGCAGTATTTT.

The V call is TRBV27, the J call TRBJ1-2; TRBD1 might be the D (5 bases). Trimming took 3 bases from V and 8 from J, leaving 13 bases between them. Germline lookup yields CDR1 MNHEY and CDR2 SMNVEV (reference sequence). This CDR3 is 13 amino acids long. The CDR3 DNA reads as TGTGCCAGCAGTTTTCGACGGGACGGAGGCTACACCTTC. As protein: CASSFRRDGGYTF.

The J gene is TRBJ1-2, the V gene TRBV6-1, with D maybe TRBD1 (5 bases). Per germline, CDR1 MNHNS and CDR2 SASEGT. V dropped 5 bases and J dropped 2 bases, with 12 bases sitting between them. The CDR3 loop spans 14 amino acids. The chain's CDR3 is CASSSWGRNYGYTF. CDR3 DNA: TGTGCCAGCAGTTCCTGGGGACGAAACTATGGCTACACCTTC.

The chain couples TRBV29-1 to TRBJ1-5, with D tentatively TRBD1 (5 bases). The ends were cut back, 4 bases at V and 0 bases at J, with 7 bases in the middle. The germline V gene encodes CDR1 SQVTM and CDR2 ANQGSEA. The CDR3 has 13 residues. The chain's CDR3 is CSVGDGSNQPQHF. The CDR3 DNA sequence: TGCAGCGTTGGGGACGGTAGCAATCAGCCCCAGCATTTT.